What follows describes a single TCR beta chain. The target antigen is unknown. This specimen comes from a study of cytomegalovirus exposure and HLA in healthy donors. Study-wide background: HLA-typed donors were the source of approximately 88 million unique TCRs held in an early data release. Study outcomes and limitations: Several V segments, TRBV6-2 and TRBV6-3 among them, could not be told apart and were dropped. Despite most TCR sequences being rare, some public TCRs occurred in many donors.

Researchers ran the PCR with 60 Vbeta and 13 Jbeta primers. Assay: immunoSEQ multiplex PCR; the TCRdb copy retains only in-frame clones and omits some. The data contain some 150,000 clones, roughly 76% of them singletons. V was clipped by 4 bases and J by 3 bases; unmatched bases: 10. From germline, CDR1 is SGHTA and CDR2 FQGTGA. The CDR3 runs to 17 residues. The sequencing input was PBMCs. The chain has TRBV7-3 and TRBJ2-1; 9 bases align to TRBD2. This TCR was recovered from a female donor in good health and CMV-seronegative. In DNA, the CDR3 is TGTGCCAGCAGCTCCTCTTTAGCGGGAGCGGGCTACAATGAGCAGTTCTTC. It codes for CASSSSLAGAGYNEQFF. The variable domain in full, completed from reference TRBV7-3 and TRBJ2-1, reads GAGVSQTPSNKVTEKGKYVELRCDPISGHTALYWYRQSLGQGPEFLIYFQGTGAADDSGLPNDRFFAVRPEGSVSTLKIQRTERGDSAVYLCASSSSLAGAGYNEQFFGPGTRLTVL.